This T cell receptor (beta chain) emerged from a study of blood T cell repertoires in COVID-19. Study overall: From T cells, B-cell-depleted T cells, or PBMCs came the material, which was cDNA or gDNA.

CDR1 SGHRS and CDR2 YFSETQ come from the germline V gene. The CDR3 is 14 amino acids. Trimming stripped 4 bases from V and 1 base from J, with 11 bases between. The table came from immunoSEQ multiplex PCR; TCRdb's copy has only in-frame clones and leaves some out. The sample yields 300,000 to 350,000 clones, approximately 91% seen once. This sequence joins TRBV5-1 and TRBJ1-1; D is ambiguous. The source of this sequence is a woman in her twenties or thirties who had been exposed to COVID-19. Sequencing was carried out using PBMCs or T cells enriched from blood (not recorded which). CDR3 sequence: CASSLLAENTEAFF. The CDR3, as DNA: TGCGCCAGCAGCCTCTTAGCTGAGAACACTGAAGCTTTCTTT.